This paragraph reports one TCR beta chain. These data originate in a study of shared clonotypes between healthy human individuals. Across the whole study: The donor pool was made up of a couple of women and a few men aged 18 to 49.

Here immunoSEQ multiplex PCR was the method, and the copy in TCRdb shows in-frame clones only, minus some. This sample has about 2.1 million clones, with under 95% found just once. Naivety among CD8 cells was defined by CD45RO negativity and positive CCR7 selection, thereby excluding terminally differentiated effector memory CD45RA+ cells. The length of the CDR3 is 13 residues. V dropped 6 bases and J dropped 7 bases, with 13 bases sitting between them. Looked up from germline, CDR1 is MNHEY and CDR2 is SMNVEV (reference sequence). This chain uses TRBV27 with TRBJ2-1; no firm D call. The TCR sequence derives from a man aged 18 to 30 in good health. Some clones in this sample may be carry-over from other donors' samples. The sequencing input was naive CD8+ T cells from PBMCs. The CDR3 coding sequence is TGTGCCAGCAGCCTTCAAGGTCTAAATGAGCAGTTCTTC. Its translation is CASSLQGLNEQFF.